These 4 T cell receptor beta chains share one sample of origin, sequenced in a study of blood T cell repertoires in COVID-19. Sequencing was performed with immunoSEQ multiplex PCR; in TCRdb, only in-frame clones are kept and a portion is missing. The repertoire holds approximately 200,000 clones, with 88% as singletons. The sample was PBMCs or T cells enriched from blood (not recorded which). These receptors all come from a woman aged 25 to 39 who had been exposed to COVID-19.

V gene TRBV2 combines with J gene TRBJ2-1, with a tentative D call TRBD2 (5 bases). Trimming left V 4 bases short and J 6 bases short, with 19 bases between. This CDR3 has 16 amino acids. Germline V gene sequence: CDR1 SNHLY, CDR2 FYNNEI. The CDR3: CASSAVAGSLGNEQFF. CDR3 coding DNA: TGTGCCAGCAGTGCTGTGGCGGGTAGCCTCGGCAATGAGCAGTTCTTC.

The chain carries TRBV14 and TRBJ2-3; a weak D match, TRBD2 (5 bases). V was trimmed by 3 bases and J by 4 bases, leaving 14 bases between them. CDR3 length equals 15 residues. Germline V lookup: CDR1 SGHDN, CDR2 FVKESK. As DNA, the CDR3 is TGTGCCAGCAGCCATTTTGAGGGAGTGGCAGATACGCAGTATTTT. It is translated as CASSHFEGVADTQYF.

This chain links TRBV5-6 with TRBJ1-1; D gene ambiguous. The CDR3 spans 12 residues. Germline V gene lookup returns CDR1 SGHDT and CDR2 YYEEEE. V shed 2 bases and J shed 3 bases, with 5 bases lying between them. CDR3 sequence: CASSFSDTEAFF. CDR3 coding DNA: TGTGCCAGCAGCTTTTCGGACACTGAAGCTTTCTTT.

This chain connects TRBV5-4 to TRBJ2-1; no firm D call. The CDR3 has 15 amino acids. The germline gives CDR1 SGHNT, CDR2 YYREEE (reference sequence). Trimming took 5 bases from V and 0 from J, leaving 12 bases between them. CDR3 residues: CASSIDWHSYNEQFF. The CDR3 DNA follows: TGTGCCAGCAGTATTGACTGGCACTCCTACAATGAGCAGTTCTTC.